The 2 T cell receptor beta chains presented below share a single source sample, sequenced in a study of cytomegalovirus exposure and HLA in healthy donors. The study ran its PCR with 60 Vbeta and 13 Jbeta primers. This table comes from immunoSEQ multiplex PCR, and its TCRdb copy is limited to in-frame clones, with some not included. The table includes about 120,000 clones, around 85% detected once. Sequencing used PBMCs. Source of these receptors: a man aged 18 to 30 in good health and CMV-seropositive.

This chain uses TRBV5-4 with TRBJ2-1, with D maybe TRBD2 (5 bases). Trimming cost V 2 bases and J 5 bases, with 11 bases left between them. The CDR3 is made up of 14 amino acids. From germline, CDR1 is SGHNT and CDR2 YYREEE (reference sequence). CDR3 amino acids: CASSFGVGDNEQFF. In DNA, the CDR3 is TGTGCCAGCAGCTTCGGGGTTGGCGACAATGAGCAGTTCTTC.

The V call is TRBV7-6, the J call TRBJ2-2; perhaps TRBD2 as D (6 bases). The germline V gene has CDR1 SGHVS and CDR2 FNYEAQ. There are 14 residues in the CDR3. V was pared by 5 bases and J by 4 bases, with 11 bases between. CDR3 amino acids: CASSRDSSTGELFF. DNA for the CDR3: TGTGCCAGCAGCCGGGACTCTAGCACCGGGGAGCTGTTTTTT.